This T cell receptor beta chain was documented in a study of T cells in Graves' hyperthyroidism and ophthalmopathy. Using RNA transcripts as the source, TCR beta CDR3 regions were amplified. TCR CDR3 underwent first-round RT-PCR with the HTBI primer set. Each CDR3 protein is one row after TCRdb ran MiXCR on the multiplex PCR reads. This table holds about 540,000 distinct CDR3 sequences, under 60% found once. Each diagnosis drew on symptoms, thyroxine, TRAb, thyroid ultrasound and orbital computed tomography findings. Study results and limitations: Ophthalmopathy was distinguished from stable hyperthyroidism by 13 V-J signatures. Blood held most thyroid clonotypes expanded above 0.001 frequency.

In this sample, this clonotype turned up a few times. Its antigen is still unknown. The TCR originated in a woman between 18 and 29 years old with Graves' hyperthyroidism. Input material: peripheral blood or thyroid tissue (not recorded which).

DNA of the CDR3: TGTGCCAGCAGTTTAAGTGGGGATGACTACGAGCAGTACTTC. It codes for CASSLSGDDYEQYF. The V and J genes are TRBV27 and TRBJ2-7; the D is unclear. Germline CDR1 MNHEY, CDR2 SMNVEV (reference sequence). This CDR3 has 14 amino acids. Trimming shortened V by 2 bases and J by 3 bases, and 11 bases separated the two germline ends.